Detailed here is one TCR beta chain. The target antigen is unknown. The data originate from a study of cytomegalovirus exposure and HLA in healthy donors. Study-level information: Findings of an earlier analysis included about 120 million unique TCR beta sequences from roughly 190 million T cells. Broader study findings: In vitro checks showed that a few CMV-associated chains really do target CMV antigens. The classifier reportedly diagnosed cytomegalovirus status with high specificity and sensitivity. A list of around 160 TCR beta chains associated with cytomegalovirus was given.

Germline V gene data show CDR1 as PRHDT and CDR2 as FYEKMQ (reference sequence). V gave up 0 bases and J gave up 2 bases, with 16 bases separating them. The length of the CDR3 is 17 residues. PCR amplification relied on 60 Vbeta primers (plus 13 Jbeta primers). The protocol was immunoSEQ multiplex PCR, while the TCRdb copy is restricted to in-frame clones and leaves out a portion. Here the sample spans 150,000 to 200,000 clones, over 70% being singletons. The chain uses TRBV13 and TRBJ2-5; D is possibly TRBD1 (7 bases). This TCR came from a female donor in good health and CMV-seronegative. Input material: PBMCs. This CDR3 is CASSLGRRDRVQETQYF. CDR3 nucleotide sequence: TGTGCCAGCAGCTTAGGGCGGCGGGACAGAGTACAAGAGACCCAGTACTTC.